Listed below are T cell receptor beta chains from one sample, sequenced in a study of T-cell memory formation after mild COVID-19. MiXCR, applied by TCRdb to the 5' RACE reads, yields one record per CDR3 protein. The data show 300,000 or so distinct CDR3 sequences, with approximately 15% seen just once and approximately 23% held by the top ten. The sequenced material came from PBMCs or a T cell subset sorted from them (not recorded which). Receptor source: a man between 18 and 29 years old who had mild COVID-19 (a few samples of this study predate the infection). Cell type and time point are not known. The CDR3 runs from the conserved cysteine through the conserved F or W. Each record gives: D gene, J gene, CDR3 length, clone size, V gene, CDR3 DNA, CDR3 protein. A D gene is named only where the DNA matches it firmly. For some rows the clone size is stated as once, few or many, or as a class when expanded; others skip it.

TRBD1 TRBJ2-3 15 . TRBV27 TGTGCCAGCAGTGCACGGGACAGGGGCACAGATACGCAGTATTTT CASSARDRGTDTQYF
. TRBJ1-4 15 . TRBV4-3 TGCGCCAGCAGCCAAGTCTGGGGGGCCAGTGAAAAACTGTTTTTT CASSQVWGASEKLFF
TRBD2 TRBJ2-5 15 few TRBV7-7 TGTGCCAGCAGCTTAGGCGGGGGGCATCGGGAGACCCAGTACTTC CASSLGGGHRETQYF
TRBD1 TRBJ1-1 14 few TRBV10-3 TGTGCCATCAGAAACGACAGGGCGGTCACTGAAGCTTTCTTT CAIRNDRAVTEAFF
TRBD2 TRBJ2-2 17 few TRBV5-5 TGTGCCAGCAGCCCCCGCCTAGCGGGGGGTTTTACCGGGGAGCTGTTTTTT CASSPRLAGGFTGELFF
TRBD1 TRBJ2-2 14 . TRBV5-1 TGCGCCAGCAACATGGGACAGGGTCCCGGGGAGCTGTTTTTT CASNMGQGPGELFF
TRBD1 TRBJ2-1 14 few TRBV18 TGTGCCAGCTCACCCGGGACAGGATACAATGAGCAGTTCTTC CASSPGTGYNEQFF
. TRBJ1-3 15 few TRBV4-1 TGCGCCAGCACCCCCAGTTGGCTTTCTGGAAACACCATATATTTT CASTPSWLSGNTIYF
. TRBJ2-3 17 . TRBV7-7 TGTGCCAGCAGCCCCAAGGTAATAGGGGCAAGCACAGATACGCAGTATTTT CASSPKVIGASTDTQYF
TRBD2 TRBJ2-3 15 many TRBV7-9 TGTGCCAGCAGCTTGGCGGGAGCTGGCACAGATACGCAGTATTTT CASSLAGAGTDTQYF
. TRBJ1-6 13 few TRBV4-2 TGTGCCAGCAGCCAGGACCGAGGTTCACCCCTCCACTTT CASSQDRGSPLHF
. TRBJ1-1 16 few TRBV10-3 TGTGCCATCAGGGAACTTCGGGGTAGGCGGAACACTGAAGCTTTCTTT CAIRELRGRRNTEAFF
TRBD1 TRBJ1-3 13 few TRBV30 TGTGCCTGGGAGACAGGGGACGGAAACACCATATATTTT CAWETGDGNTIYF
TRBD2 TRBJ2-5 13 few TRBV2 TGTGCCAGCAACCCGGGACTATGGGAGACCCAGTACTTC CASNPGLWETQYF
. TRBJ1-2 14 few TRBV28 TGTGCCAGCAGTTTATCTACCAGTTGGAATGGCTACACCTTC CASSLSTSWNGYTF
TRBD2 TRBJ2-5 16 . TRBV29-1 TGCAGCGTTGAAGGCGGACTAGCGGATTCTCTCGAGACCCAGTACTTC CSVEGGLADSLETQYF
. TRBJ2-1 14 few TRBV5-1 TGCGCCAGCGCGGTCCAGGGACGCGACAATGAGCAGTTCTTC CASAVQGRDNEQFF
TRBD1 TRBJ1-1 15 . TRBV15 TGTGCCACCAGCAGAGCCGGGACAGGGAACACTGAAGCTTTCTTT CATSRAGTGNTEAFF